This TCR beta chain appears in the sequencing data of a study of shared clonotypes between healthy human individuals. Using immunoSEQ multiplex PCR, the repertoire was profiled, and TCRdb retains in-frame clones only, with some absent. Of about 1.9 million clones in the sample, around 93% were seen once. Study-wide results and limits: Exclusively blood specimens were collected; tissue repertoires likely differ. When compared with the clonotypes that were shared by all four sorted-subset donors, the non-shared clonotypes turned out to have lower generation probabilities. Rarefaction analysis demonstrated incomplete sorted-subset sequencing notwithstanding large depth.

Naive CD8 cells comprised CD45RO-negative, CCR7-positively selected cells, excluding terminally differentiated effector memory CD45RA+ cells. V gave up 4 bases and J gave up 6 bases; unmatched junction bases: 8. The length of the CDR3 is 16 residues. The germline CDR1 and CDR2 sequences are SGHTS and YDEGEE. On this clone: Its antigen is undetermined.

The sample taken for sequencing was naive CD8+ T cells from PBMCs. The TCR originated in a man aged 18-30 years in good health. Some clones in this sample may be carry-over from other donors' samples. The chain links TRBV5-8 to TRBJ2-1; 12 nucleotides align to TRBD1. The CDR3 bases are TGTGCCAGCAGCCCGGGGACAGGGGGCGCGGGCAATGAGCAGTTCTTC. Protein product: CASSPGTGGAGNEQFF. The full variable domain, completed using reference TRBV5-8 and TRBJ2-1, is EAGVTQSPTHLIKTRGQQATLRCSPISGHTSVYWYQQALGLGLQFLLWYDEGEERNRGNFPPRFSGRQFPNYSSELNVNALELEDSALYLCASSPGTGGAGNEQFFGPGTRLTVL.